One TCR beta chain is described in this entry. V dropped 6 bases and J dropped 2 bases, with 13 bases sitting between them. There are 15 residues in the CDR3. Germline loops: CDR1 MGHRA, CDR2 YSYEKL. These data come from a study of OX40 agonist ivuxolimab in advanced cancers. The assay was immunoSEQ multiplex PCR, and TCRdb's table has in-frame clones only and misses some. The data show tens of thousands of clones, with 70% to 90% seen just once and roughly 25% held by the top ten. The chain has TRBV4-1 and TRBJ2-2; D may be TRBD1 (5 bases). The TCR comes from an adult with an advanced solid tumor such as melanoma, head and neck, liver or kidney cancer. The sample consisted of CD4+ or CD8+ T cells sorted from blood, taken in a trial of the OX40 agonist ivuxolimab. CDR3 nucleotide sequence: TGCGCCAGCAGACAACAGGTTTCTAACACCGGGGAGCTGTTTTTT. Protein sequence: CASRQQVSNTGELFF.